This T cell receptor beta chain was sequenced during a study of PD-L1 blockade in urothelial cancer. About the research overall: The patients first took atezolizumab in 2014, receiving 1,200 mg intravenously every 3 weeks. Blood samples contained a median around 140,000 T cells. Male sex and bladder-origin urothelial cancer characterized about 90% of the roughly 30 patients.

The time point is: peripheral blood 6 weeks after treatment start. Looked up from germline, CDR1 is MDHEN and CDR2 is SYDVKM. The CDR3 consists of 14 residues. The ends were cut back, 4 bases at V and 15 bases at J, with 22 bases in the middle. Repertoires were generated with immunoSEQ multiplex PCR, while TCRdb's copy carries only in-frame clones and drops some. The top ten clones hold roughly 10% of a sample with 60,000 to 80,000 clones, around nine tenths of them seen once. The sample here was PBMCs, taken around atezolizumab (anti-PD-L1) treatment. V gene TRBV28 combines with J gene TRBJ2-1; a weak D match, TRBD2 (5 bases). The source of this sequence is a man aged 60 to 69 with urothelial cancer. The CDR3 bases are TGTGCCAGCAGTTCCAACGGAGTGAGGGATCAACCGTTCTTC. Amino acid sequence: CASSSNGVRDQPFF.